Shown below are 29 T cell receptor beta chains from a single sample sequenced in a study of a mutant IDH1 vaccine in newly diagnosed glioma. The data were produced by immunoSEQ multiplex PCR, yet TCRdb's version contains in-frame clones alone and is incomplete. The sample records tens of thousands of clones, 80% to 90% being singletons. The time point was: week 23, last vaccination. The investigators gave 300 ug of mutant IDH1 20-mer peptide in each vaccine dose, together with topical imiquimod. Their antigens remain unidentified. Source: PBMCs, taken from a glioma patient whose treatment included an IDH1 peptide vaccine. The receptor set was obtained from a middle-aged woman with glioma. Some clones in this sample may be carry-over from other donors' samples.

The gene calls are TRBV13 and TRBJ1-1; possible D gene TRBD1, 6 bases. This CDR3 has 13 residues. V was pared by 3 bases and J by 3 bases, with 8 bases between. Germline V gene lookup returns CDR1 PRHDT and CDR2 FYEKMQ (reference sequence). The DNA of the CDR3 is TGTGCCAGCAGCTTCAAGGGGGACACTGAAGCTTTCTTT. Translated: CASSFKGDTEAFF.

The CDR3 region has the DNA TGTGCTAGTGCTAGGGGACCAGAAAGGGAGACCCAGTACTTC. It encodes CASARGPERETQYF. V is TRBV7-7 and J is TRBJ2-5, with D possibly called TRBD1 or TRBD2 (5 bases each). The CDR3 covers 14 residues. Germline CDR1 and CDR2: SSHAT and FNYEAQ (reference sequence).

The chain couples TRBV5-4 to TRBJ1-2, with D hard to call. Germline CDR1 SGHNT, CDR2 YYREEE (reference sequence). The V end lost 2 bases, the J end lost 3 bases, and 8 bases lay between the germline ends. This CDR3 region has 13 residues. The CDR3 loop reads CASSLNGHYGYTF. In DNA form, the CDR3 reads TGTGCCAGCAGCTTAAACGGCCACTATGGCTACACCTTC.

V is TRBV6-1 and J is TRBJ1-5; D gene unclear. Germline assignment: CDR1 MNHNS and CDR2 SASEGT. Trimming pared 2 bases from V and 1 base from J, leaving 9 bases between. This CDR3 is built from 15 residues. CDR3 coding DNA: TGTGCCAGCAGTGAATGGTTTGACAGCAATCAGCCCCAGCATTTT. As protein: CASSEWFDSNQPQHF.

The chain employs TRBV7-2 and TRBJ2-1; TRBD2 agrees at 11 bases. This CDR3 has 16 amino acids. Germline V gene sequence: CDR1 SGHTA, CDR2 FQGNSA. The trim removed 0 bases at V and 8 bases at J, leaving 6 bases unmatched. Here the CDR3 DNA reads TGTGCCAGCAGCTTAGCGGGTAGCGGGGGGGCCTATGAGCAGTTCTTC. Translating gives CASSLAGSGGAYEQFF.

This clone was detected a few times. V gene TRBV7-2 combines with J gene TRBJ1-1; D is perhaps TRBD1 (5 bases). The length of the CDR3 is 15 residues. From germline, CDR1 is SGHTA and CDR2 FQGNSA. V was trimmed by 3 bases and J by 7 bases, leaving 18 bases between them. CDR3: CASSFSPFTQDEAFF. For the CDR3, the DNA is TGTGCCAGCAGCTTCTCTCCCTTTACACAGGATGAAGCTTTCTTT.

The rearrangement uses TRBV29-1 and TRBJ2-4, with a tentative D call TRBD2 (5 bases). CDR3 length: 14 amino acids. Between the trimmed V and J ends, which lost 4 bases and 0 bases, there was a span of 10 bases. Germline V gene sequence: CDR1 SQVTM, CDR2 ANQGSEA. CDR3 sequence (DNA): TGCAGCGTTGGACGGGGATCAGCCAAAAACATTCAGTACTTC. Translation: CSVGRGSAKNIQYF.

This chain joins TRBV11-1 and TRBJ2-5; D remains ambiguous. Germline CDR1 reads SGHAT; CDR2 reads FQDESV (reference sequence). The CDR3 is 14 amino acids. Between the trimmed V and J ends, which lost 5 bases and 3 bases, there was a span of 13 bases. The CDR3 spells CASSPALGKETQYF. In nucleotides, the CDR3 is TGTGCCAGCAGCCCAGCCCTCGGTAAAGAGACCCAGTACTTC.

The chain recombines TRBV6-5 with TRBJ2-1; 9 bases are a match to TRBD2. V lost 2 bases and J lost 6; bases outside the gene matches: 5. CDR1 MNHEY and CDR2 SVGAGI come from the germline V gene. CDR3 size: 15 residues. The CDR3 region has the DNA TGTGCCAGCAGTTACGGCGGCGGGGGGGCCAATGAGCAGTTCTTC. This sequence encodes CASSYGGGGANEQFF.

The V call is TRBV19, the J call TRBJ2-2, with 9 bases identical to TRBD2. This CDR3 is 14 amino acids long. CDR1 and CDR2 from the germline V gene are LNHDA and SQIVND (reference sequence). V gave up 4 bases and J gave up 7 bases; unmatched junction bases: 4. CDR3 sequence reads: CASSNRGGVGELFF. CDR3 DNA sequence: TGTGCCAGTAGTAACCGCGGGGGGGTCGGGGAGCTGTTTTTT.

The V and J genes are TRBV7-6 and TRBJ2-1; D is perhaps TRBD1 or TRBD2 (5 bases each). The germline V and J ends were trimmed by 5 bases and 15 bases, with 23 bases remaining between them. The CDR3 spans 14 residues. Germline V gene lookup returns CDR1 SGHVS and CDR2 FNYEAQ. CDR3 loop: CASSPTRDLIEGFF. The CDR3 nucleotides are TGTGCCAGCAGCCCCACCCGGGACCTAATAGAAGGGTTCTTC. Drawing the rest from reference TRBV7-6 and TRBJ2-1, the complete variable domain is GAGVSQSPRYKVTKRGQDVALRCDPISGHVSLYWYRQALGQGPEFLTYFNYEAQQDKSGLPNDRFSAERPEGSISTLTIQRTEQRDSAMYRCASSPTRDLIEGFFGPGTRLTVL.

The chain uses TRBV29-1 and TRBJ2-3, with D perhaps matching TRBD2 (5 bases). Germline V gene sequence: CDR1 SQVTM, CDR2 ANQGSEA. Trimming left V 5 bases short and J 0 bases short, with 12 bases between. This CDR3 has 14 residues. The CDR3 is CSVMSGSSTDTQYF. DNA of the CDR3: TGCAGCGTTATGAGCGGATCTAGCACAGATACGCAGTATTTT.

The V and J genes are TRBV30 and TRBJ2-7, with a possible D match to TRBD2 (6 bases). The V end was cut by 8 bases, the J end by 4 bases, with 12 bases between. The CDR3 contains 11 residues. Germline lookup yields CDR1 GTSNPN and CDR2 SVGIG (reference sequence). The CDR3 region has the DNA TGTGCCATGGGCGGGGTTTACGAGCAGTACTTC. This gives the protein CAMGGVYEQYF. The full variable domain, in which reference TRBV30 and TRBJ2-7 provide the parts outside the CDR3, is SQTIHQWPATLVQPVGSPLSLECTVEGTSNPNLYWYRQAAGRGLQLLFYSVGIGQISSEVPQNLSASRPQDRQFILSSKKLLLSDSGFYLCAMGGVYEQYFGPGTRLTVT.

The genes are TRBV6-5 and TRBJ1-6; D perhaps matches TRBD1 (6 bases). V was pared by 5 bases and J by 6 bases, with 11 bases between. CDR1 and CDR2 from the germline V gene are MNHEY and SVGAGI. The length of the CDR3 is 14 residues. CDR3 amino acids: CASSNREANSPLHF. DNA of the CDR3: TGTGCCAGCAGTAACAGGGAGGCTAATTCACCCCTCCACTTT.

The V call is TRBV9, the J call TRBJ2-1; 13 positions agree with TRBD2. The trim removed 2 bases at V and 9 bases at J, leaving 5 bases unmatched. This CDR3 is 15 amino acids long. Looked up from germline, CDR1 is SGDLS and CDR2 is YYNGEE. The CDR3 region has the DNA TGTGCCAGCAGCGTCACTAGCGGGGGGGCCGCTGAGCAGTTCTTC. This gives the protein CASSVTSGGAAEQFF. The entire variable domain, with the rest obtained from reference TRBV9 and TRBJ2-1, is as follows: DSGVTQTPKHLITATGQRVTLRCSPRSGDLSVYWYQQSLDQGLQFLIQYYNGEERAKGNILERFSAQQFPDLHSELNLSSLELGDSALYFCASSVTSGGAAEQFFGPGTRLTVL.

This chain connects TRBV7-2 to TRBJ2-3; TRBD2 matches at 11 bases. After removal of 2 bases from V and 2 bases from J, the junction contained 3 bases not matched to a gene. CDR3 length: 16 amino acids. The germline CDR1 and CDR2 sequences are SGHTA and FQGNSA. This CDR3 is CASSLSSGGPTDTQYF. In DNA, the CDR3 is TGTGCCAGCAGCTTATCTAGCGGGGGGCCCACAGATACGCAGTATTTT.

The rearrangement links TRBV6-1 to TRBJ1-5; possibly TRBD1 for D (5 bases). The CDR3 totals 14 residues. The germline V gene encodes CDR1 MNHNS and CDR2 SASEGT. V lost 7 bases to trimming and J lost 9 bases, with 19 bases between them. CDR3 in amino acids: CASKGVDPLRPQHF. CDR3 nucleotide sequence: TGTGCCAGCAAAGGGGTTGACCCCCTCAGGCCCCAGCATTTT.

The J gene is TRBJ2-6, the V gene TRBV2, with 9 bases matching TRBD1. V lost 5 bases, J lost 13 bases, and 9 bases stayed unmatched. CDR3 size: 14 residues. Germline assignment: CDR1 SNHLY and CDR2 FYNNEI. This CDR3 is CASSPGQGSPVLTF. The CDR3 DNA sequence: TGTGCCAGCAGTCCGGGACAGGGCTCTCCGGTCCTGACTTTC.

This sequence joins TRBV29-1 and TRBJ2-3, with unresolved D. The CDR3 is 12 residues long. Germline V CDR1 and CDR2: SQVTM, ANQGSEA. Trimming stripped 4 bases from V and 5 bases from J, with 10 bases between. The CDR3 sequence: CSVGGVGDTQYF. The CDR3 DNA is TGCAGCGTTGGTGGGGTGGGAGATACGCAGTATTTT.

The rearrangement joins TRBV7-6 to TRBJ1-5; no clear D. Trimming took off 4 bases at V and 4 bases at J, with 8 bases between the two ends. Germline loops: CDR1 SGHVS, CDR2 FNYEAQ. The length of the CDR3 is 13 residues. The CDR3 here is CASSYDGNQPQHF. The CDR3, as DNA: TGTGCCAGCAGCTACGACGGTAATCAGCCCCAGCATTTT.

V and J are TRBV7-9 and TRBJ1-3; tentatively, D is TRBD1 (6 bases). CDR3 length: 14 amino acids. V was pared by 5 bases and J by 9 bases, with 17 bases between. CDR1 is SEHNR, CDR2 FQNEAQ, per germline (reference sequence). CDR3 sequence: CASSPGAWDATIYF. The CDR3 nucleotides are TGTGCCAGCAGCCCAGGGGCGTGGGACGCCACCATATATTTT.

This clone was detected only a few times. The chain carries TRBV19 and TRBJ1-5; D gene ambiguous. V was pared by 3 bases and J by 2 bases, with 8 bases between. CDR1 is LNHDA, CDR2 SQIVND, per germline (reference sequence). The CDR3 has 14 amino acids. CDR3 DNA sequence: TGTGCCAGTAGTATTTTATCCGGCAATCAGCCCCAGCATTTT. The encoded protein is CASSILSGNQPQHF.

This clone was counted only a few times. The gene calls are TRBV9 and TRBJ1-1, with TRBD1 matching 7 bases. The CDR3 has 14 amino acids. With 2 bases clipped from V and 4 bases from J, the junction kept 5 bases outside the gene matches. Per germline, CDR1 SGDLS and CDR2 YYNGEE. CDR3 sequence: CASSVARGGTEAFF. As DNA, the CDR3 is TGTGCCAGCAGCGTCGCCAGGGGGGGCACTGAAGCTTTCTTT.

The genes are TRBV10-3 and TRBJ2-1, with 8 bases matching TRBD2. The CDR3 is 14 residues long. The germline gives CDR1 ENHRY, CDR2 SYGVKD. The V and J ends lost 1 base and 4 bases, in that order; junction bases with no gene match: 0. The chain's CDR3 is CAISELAGYNEQFF. CDR3 coding DNA: TGTGCCATCAGTGAGTTAGCGGGGTACAATGAGCAGTTCTTC.

The CDR3 sequence: CASSGRTF. CDR3 coding DNA: TGTGCCAGCAGTGGTCGTACCTTC. The V call is TRBV2, the J call TRBJ1-2; D gene ambiguous. From germline, CDR1 is SNHLY and CDR2 FYNNEI. Deletions cut 4 bases from V and 14 bases from J, with 5 bases between. CDR3 length: 8 residues.

Details on this clone: At one of its ends the junction is not consistent with the germline gene, which may arise from a read error. The chain employs TRBV30 and TRBJ1-2; D gene ambiguous. The CDR3 runs to 11 residues. Germline-derived CDR1 and CDR2 are GTSNPN and SVGIG (reference sequence). The CDR3 sequence is CAWMRFYGYAF. The CDR3 nucleotides are TGTGCCTGGATGCGGTTCTATGGCTACGCCTTC.

The genes are TRBV5-1 and TRBJ1-2; 8 nucleotides line up with TRBD1. Germline-derived CDR1 and CDR2 are SGHRS and YFSETQ. The CDR3 totals 16 residues. J was trimmed by 2 bases and V by 4 bases; bases with no gene match: 10. DNA for the CDR3: TGCGCCAGCAGCATCGGACAGGGAGGAGGAAACTATGGCTACACCTTC. This translates into CASSIGQGGGNYGYTF.

This clone was observed a few times. V gene TRBV2 combines with J gene TRBJ1-1; the D is unclear. Germline CDR1 SNHLY, CDR2 FYNNEI. The CDR3 runs 14 residues. V lost 6 bases, J lost 4 bases, and 15 bases lay in between. CDR3 loop: CASSSAAEGTEAFF. The CDR3 bases are TGTGCCAGCAGCTCGGCGGCGGAGGGCACTGAAGCTTTCTTT.

The V gene is TRBV6-1, the J gene TRBJ2-7; the match to TRBD1 covers 9 bases. There are 15 residues in the CDR3. V lost 7 bases to trimming and J lost 4 bases; unmatched junction nucleotides: 11. The germline CDR1 and CDR2 sequences are MNHNS and SASEGT. The chain's CDR3 is CASNIHDRGAYEQYF. In DNA form, the CDR3 reads TGTGCCAGCAATATACACGACAGGGGGGCTTACGAGCAGTACTTC.